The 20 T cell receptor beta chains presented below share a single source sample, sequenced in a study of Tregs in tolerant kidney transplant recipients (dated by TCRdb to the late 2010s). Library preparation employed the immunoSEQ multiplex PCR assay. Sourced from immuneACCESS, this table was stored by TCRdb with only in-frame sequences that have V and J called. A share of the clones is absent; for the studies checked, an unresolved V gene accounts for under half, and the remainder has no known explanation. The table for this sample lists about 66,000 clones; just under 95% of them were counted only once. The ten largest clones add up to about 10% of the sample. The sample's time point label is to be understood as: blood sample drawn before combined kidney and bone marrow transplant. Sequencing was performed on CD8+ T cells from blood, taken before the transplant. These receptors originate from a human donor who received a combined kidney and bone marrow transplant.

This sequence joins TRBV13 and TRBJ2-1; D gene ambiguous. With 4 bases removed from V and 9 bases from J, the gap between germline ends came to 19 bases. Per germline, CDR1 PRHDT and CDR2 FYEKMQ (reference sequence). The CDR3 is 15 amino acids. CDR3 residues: CASSSPSQSRSEQFF. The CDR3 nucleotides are TGTGCCAGCAGCTCTCCATCCCAGAGTCGGAGTGAGCAGTTCTTC.

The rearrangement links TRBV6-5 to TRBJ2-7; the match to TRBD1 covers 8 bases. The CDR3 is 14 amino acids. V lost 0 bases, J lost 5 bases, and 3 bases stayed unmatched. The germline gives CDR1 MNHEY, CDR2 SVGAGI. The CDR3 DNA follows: TGTGCCAGCAGTTACTCGGGACAGGCAAACGAGCAGTACTTC. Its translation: CASSYSGQANEQYF.

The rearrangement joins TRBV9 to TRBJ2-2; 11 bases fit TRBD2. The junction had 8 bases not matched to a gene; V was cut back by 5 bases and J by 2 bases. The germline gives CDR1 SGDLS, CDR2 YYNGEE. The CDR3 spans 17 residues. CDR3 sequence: CASRGLAGGFNTGELFF. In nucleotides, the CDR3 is TGTGCCAGCAGAGGTCTAGCGGGGGGTTTTAACACCGGGGAGCTGTTTTTT.

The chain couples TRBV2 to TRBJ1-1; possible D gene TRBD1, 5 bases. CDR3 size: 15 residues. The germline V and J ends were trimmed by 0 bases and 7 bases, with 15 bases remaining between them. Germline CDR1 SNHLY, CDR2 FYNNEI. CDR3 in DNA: TGTGCCAGCAGTGAAGCATCTGTGGGGGGATATGAAGCTTTCTTT. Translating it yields CASSEASVGGYEAFF. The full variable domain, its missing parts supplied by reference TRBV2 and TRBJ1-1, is EPEVTQTPSHQVTQMGQEVILRCVPISNHLYFYWYRQILGQKVEFLVSFYNNEISEKSEIFDDQFSVERPDGSNFTLKIRSTKLEDSAMYFCASSEASVGGYEAFFGQGTRLTVV.

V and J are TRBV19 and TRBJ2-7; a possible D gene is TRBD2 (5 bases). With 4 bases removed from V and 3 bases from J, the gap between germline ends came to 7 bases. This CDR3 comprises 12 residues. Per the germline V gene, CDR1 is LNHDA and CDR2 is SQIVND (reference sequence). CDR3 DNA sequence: TGTGCCAGTAGTAGCGGGCACTACGAGCAGTACTTC. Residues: CASSSGHYEQYF.

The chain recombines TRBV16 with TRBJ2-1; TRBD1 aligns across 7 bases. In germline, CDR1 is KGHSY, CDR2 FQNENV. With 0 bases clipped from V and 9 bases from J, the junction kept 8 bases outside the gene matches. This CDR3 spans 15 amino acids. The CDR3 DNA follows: TGTGCCAGCAGCCAATCGGCAGGGGGAAGTGTTGAGCAGTTCTTC. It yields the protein CASSQSAGGSVEQFF. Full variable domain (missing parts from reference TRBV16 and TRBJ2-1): GEEVAQTPKHLVRGEGQKAKLYCAPIKGHSYVFWYQQVLKNEFKFLISFQNENVFDETGMPKERFSAKCLPNSPCSLEIQATKLEDSAVYFCASSQSAGGSVEQFFGPGTRLTVL.

The DNA for the CDR3 is TGCGCCAGCAGCCAAGATGGGGGCGCGTCAGACGCTTTCTTT. Translating it yields CASSQDGGASDAFF. The V call is TRBV4-1, the J call TRBJ1-1; maybe TRBD1 (6 bases). V dropped 0 bases and J dropped 11 bases, with 16 bases sitting between them. The CDR3 runs 14 residues. The germline V gene has CDR1 MGHRA and CDR2 YSYEKL.

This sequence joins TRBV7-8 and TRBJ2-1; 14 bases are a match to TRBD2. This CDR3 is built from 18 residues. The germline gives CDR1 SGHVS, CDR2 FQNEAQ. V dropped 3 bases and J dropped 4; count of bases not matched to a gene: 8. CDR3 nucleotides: TGTGCCAGCAGCTTCGGGACTAGCGGGGGTTCTTTATACAATGAGCAGTTCTTC. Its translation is CASSFGTSGGSLYNEQFF.

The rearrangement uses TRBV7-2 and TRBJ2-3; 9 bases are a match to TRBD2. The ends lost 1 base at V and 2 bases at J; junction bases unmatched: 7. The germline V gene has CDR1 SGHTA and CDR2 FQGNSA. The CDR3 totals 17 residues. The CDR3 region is CASSLVAGGINTDTQYF. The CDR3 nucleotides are TGTGCCAGCAGCTTAGTGGCGGGAGGGATTAACACAGATACGCAGTATTTT.

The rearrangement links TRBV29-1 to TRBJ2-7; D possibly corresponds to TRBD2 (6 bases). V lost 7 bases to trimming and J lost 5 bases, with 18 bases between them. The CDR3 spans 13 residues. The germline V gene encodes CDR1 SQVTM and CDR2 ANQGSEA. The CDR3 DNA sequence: TGCAGCGCCGGGGGAGACGCTTCGGACGAGCAGTACTTC. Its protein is CSAGGDASDEQYF.

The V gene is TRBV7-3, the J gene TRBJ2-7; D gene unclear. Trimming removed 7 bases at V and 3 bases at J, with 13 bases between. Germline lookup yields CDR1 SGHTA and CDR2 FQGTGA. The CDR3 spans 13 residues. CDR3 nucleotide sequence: TGTGCCAGCATCACACCCCGAATCTACGAGCAGTACTTC. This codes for CASITPRIYEQYF.

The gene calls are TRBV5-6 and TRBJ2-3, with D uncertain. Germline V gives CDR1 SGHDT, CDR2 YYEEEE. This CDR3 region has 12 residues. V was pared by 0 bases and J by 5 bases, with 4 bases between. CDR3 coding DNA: TGTGCCAGCAGCTTGGGAGGAGATACGCAGTATTTT. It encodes CASSLGGDTQYF.

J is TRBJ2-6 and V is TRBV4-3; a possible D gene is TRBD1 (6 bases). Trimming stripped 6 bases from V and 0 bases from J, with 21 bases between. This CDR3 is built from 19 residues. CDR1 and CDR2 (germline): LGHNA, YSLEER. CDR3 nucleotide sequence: TGCGCCAGCAGTCTATCGACCAGACAGGCCAACTCTGGGGCCAACGTCCTGACTTTC. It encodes CASSLSTRQANSGANVLTF.

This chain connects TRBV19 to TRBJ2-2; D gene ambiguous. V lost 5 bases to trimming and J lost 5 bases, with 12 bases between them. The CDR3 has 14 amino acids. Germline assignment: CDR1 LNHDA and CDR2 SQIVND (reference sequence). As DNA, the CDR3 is TGTGCCAGTAGTCCATATGCCGGGACCGGGGAGCTGTTTTTT. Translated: CASSPYAGTGELFF.

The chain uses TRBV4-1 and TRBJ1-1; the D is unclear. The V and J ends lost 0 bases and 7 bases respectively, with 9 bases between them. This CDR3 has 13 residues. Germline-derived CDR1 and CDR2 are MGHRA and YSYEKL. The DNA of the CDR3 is TGCGCCAGCAGCCAAGATTGGCCGATTGAAGCTTTCTTT. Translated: CASSQDWPIEAFF.

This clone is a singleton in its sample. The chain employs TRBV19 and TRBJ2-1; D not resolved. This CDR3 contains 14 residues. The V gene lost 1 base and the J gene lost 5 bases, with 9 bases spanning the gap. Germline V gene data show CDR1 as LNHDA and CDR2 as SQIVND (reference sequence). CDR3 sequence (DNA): TGTGCCAGTAGTATAGTACTCCTAAACAATGAGCAGTTCTTC. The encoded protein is CASSIVLLNNEQFF.

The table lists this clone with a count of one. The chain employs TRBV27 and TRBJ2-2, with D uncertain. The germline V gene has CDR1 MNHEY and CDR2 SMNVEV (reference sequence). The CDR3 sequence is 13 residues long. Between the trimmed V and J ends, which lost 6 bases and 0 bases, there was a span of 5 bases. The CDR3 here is CASSPTNTGELFF. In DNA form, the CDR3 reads TGTGCCAGCAGCCCCACGAACACCGGGGAGCTGTTTTTT.

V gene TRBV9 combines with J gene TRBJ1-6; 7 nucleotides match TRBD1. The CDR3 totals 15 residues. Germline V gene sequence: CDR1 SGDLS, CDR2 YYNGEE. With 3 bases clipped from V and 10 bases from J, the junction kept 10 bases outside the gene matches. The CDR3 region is CASSDVAGGESPLHF. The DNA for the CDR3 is TGTGCCAGCAGCGACGTGGCAGGGGGAGAATCACCCCTCCACTTT.

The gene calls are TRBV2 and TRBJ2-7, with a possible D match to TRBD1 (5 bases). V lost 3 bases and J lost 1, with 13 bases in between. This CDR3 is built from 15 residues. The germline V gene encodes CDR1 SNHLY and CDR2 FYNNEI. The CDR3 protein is CASSDQGISSYEQYF. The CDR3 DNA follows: TGTGCCAGCAGTGACCAGGGAATTTCTTCCTACGAGCAGTACTTC.

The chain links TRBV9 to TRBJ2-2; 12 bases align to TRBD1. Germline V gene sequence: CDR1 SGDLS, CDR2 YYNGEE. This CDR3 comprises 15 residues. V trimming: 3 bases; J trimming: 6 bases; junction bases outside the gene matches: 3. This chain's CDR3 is CASSAGQGASGELFF. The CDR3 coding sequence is TGTGCCAGCAGCGCGGGACAGGGGGCTTCCGGGGAGCTGTTTTTT.